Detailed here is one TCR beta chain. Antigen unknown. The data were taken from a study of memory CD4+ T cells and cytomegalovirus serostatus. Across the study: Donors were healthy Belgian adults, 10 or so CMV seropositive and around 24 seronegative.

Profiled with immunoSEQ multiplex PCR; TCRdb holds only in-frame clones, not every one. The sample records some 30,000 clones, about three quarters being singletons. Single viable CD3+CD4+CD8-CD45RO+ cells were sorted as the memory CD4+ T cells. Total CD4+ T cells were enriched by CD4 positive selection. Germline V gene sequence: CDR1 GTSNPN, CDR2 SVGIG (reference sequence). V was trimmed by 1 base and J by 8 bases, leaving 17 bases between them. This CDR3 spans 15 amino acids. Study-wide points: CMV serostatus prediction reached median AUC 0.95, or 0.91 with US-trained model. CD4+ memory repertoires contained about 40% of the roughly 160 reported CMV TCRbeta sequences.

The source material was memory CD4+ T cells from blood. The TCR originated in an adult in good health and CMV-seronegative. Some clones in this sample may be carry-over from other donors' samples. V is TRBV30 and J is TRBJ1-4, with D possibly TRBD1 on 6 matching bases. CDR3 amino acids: CAWSAGARGYEKLFF. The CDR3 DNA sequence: TGTGCCTGGAGTGCAGGGGCCCGAGGATACGAAAAACTGTTTTTT.